A selection of T cell receptor beta chains follows, all from one sample in a study of T cells after yellow fever vaccination. MiXCR, run by TCRdb on the 5' RACE reads, gives a single entry per CDR3 protein. The sample consists of hundreds of thousands of distinct CDR3 sequences, about 12% of them appearing once. The sample was PBMCs, taken on the day of the yellow fever booster vaccination. The receptors were gathered from a man aged 25 to 40 who received the YFV17D yellow fever vaccine. Each CDR3 is given without its conserved first and last residue.

J: TRBJ2-6
V: TRBV27
CDR3: ASSSLPPYSGANVLT

J: TRBJ2-1
V: TRBV5-4
CDR3: ASRGPLAFADNEQF

J: TRBJ1-3
V: TRBV7-2
CDR3: ASSATRNTIY

J: TRBJ1-5
V: TRBV2
CDR3: ASRNNQPQH

J: TRBJ2-3
V: TRBV4-2
CDR3: ASSQQIAGGADTQY

J: TRBJ2-1
V: TRBV14
CDR3: ASSQGPGREQF

J: TRBJ2-7
V: TRBV5-1
CDR3: ASSLGPQAYEQY

J: TRBJ1-4
V: TRBV7-9
CDR3: ASSLAVLPTGNEKLF

J: TRBJ2-7
V: TRBV21-1
CDR3: ASQLRDRGTYEQY

J: TRBJ2-3
V: TRBV7-2
CDR3: ASSLLYSSSSTDTQY

J: TRBJ2-3
V: TRBV11-1
CDR3: ASSLGVSTSGYLHDTQY

J: TRBJ2-1
V: TRBV25-1
CDR3: ASSEFIGGGNEQF

J: TRBJ2-1
V: TRBV12-3/TRBV12-4
CDR3: ASSLMAGLDEQF

J: TRBJ2-3
V: TRBV20-1
CDR3: SVQNPGTDTQY

J: TRBJ1-3
V: TRBV27
CDR3: ASSSATRNTIY

J: TRBJ2-6
V: TRBV20-1
CDR3: SAPQGASGANVLT

J: TRBJ2-7
V: TRBV5-1
CDR3: ASRYEGRGVEQY

J: TRBJ2-7
V: TRBV4-3
CDR3: ASSQGAGDINEQY

J: TRBJ2-7
V: TRBV12-3/TRBV12-4
CDR3: ASNRGGRAYEQY

J: TRBJ2-1
V: TRBV7-2
CDR3: ASSLSFPSSYNEQF

J: TRBJ1-1
V: TRBV7-9
CDR3: ASSLIWTGVNTEAF

J: TRBJ2-7
V: TRBV7-2
CDR3: ASSFQPGLTTGEQY

J: TRBJ2-1
V: TRBV28
CDR3: ASSPRAYSSEQF

J: TRBJ2-7
V: TRBV5-1
CDR3: ASGLSRGDYEQY

J: TRBJ2-7
V: TRBV5-6
CDR3: ASRVGGRRYEQY

J: TRBJ2-1
V: TRBV19
CDR3: ASSRGPPEQF

J: TRBJ2-7
V: TRBV6-5
CDR3: TSSYQPSGTTYEQY

J: TRBJ2-1
V: TRBV18
CDR3: ASSPSYEDEQF

J: TRBJ2-5
V: TRBV6-6
CDR3: ASSSLTGTGGL

J: TRBJ2-2
V: TRBV10-2
CDR3: ASNGGGGTGELF

J: TRBJ2-1
V: TRBV11-2
CDR3: ASRRSGASSYNEQF

J: TRBJ2-1
V: TRBV20-1
CDR3: SAKRGQGGEQF

J: TRBJ2-7
V: TRBV19
CDR3: ASSISGSYEQY

J: TRBJ2-1
V: TRBV20-1
CDR3: SATLLAGTNEQF

J: TRBJ1-1
V: TRBV10-1
CDR3: ASSVGAATEAF

J: TRBJ2-1
V: TRBV6-1
CDR3: ASSGPGGSYNEQF

J: TRBJ2-7
V: TRBV4-3
CDR3: ASSQEGVSGRSYEQY

J: TRBJ2-1
V: TRBV7-6
CDR3: ASSLVGASYNEQF

J: TRBJ2-7
V: TRBV7-9
CDR3: ASSGPGGPSYEQY

J: TRBJ1-4
V: TRBV21-1
CDR3: ASRAEKLF

J: TRBJ2-1
V: TRBV6-5
CDR3: ASSYNMGLENEQF

J: TRBJ2-5
V: TRBV4-3
CDR3: ASSQTDRGETQY

J: TRBJ2-1
V: TRBV7-2
CDR3: ASRGLLAGGGGEQF

J: TRBJ1-3
V: TRBV7-9
CDR3: ASSDAGSGNTIY

J: TRBJ2-1
V: TRBV18
CDR3: ASSPLLGDEQF

J: TRBJ2-3
V: TRBV29-1
CDR3: SVEYNTDTQY

J: TRBJ2-2
V: TRBV6-1
CDR3: ASSPQGSTGELF

J: TRBJ2-5
V: TRBV29-1
CDR3: SVDTGSETQY

J: TRBJ2-7
V: TRBV28
CDR3: ASGAPRVDYRGDEQY

J: TRBJ2-7
V: TRBV7-9
CDR3: ASSSLTGPEQY

J: TRBJ2-5
V: TRBV7-2
CDR3: ASSIRGIQETQY

J: TRBJ2-3
V: TRBV6-1
CDR3: ASTDGQIGTDTQY

J: TRBJ2-3
V: TRBV5-4
CDR3: ASSMNGQLRLY

J: TRBJ2-1
V: TRBV6-2/TRBV6-3
CDR3: ASSYGVSGTHLGIYNEQF

J: TRBJ2-7
V: TRBV21-1
CDR3: ASSKARRGEQY